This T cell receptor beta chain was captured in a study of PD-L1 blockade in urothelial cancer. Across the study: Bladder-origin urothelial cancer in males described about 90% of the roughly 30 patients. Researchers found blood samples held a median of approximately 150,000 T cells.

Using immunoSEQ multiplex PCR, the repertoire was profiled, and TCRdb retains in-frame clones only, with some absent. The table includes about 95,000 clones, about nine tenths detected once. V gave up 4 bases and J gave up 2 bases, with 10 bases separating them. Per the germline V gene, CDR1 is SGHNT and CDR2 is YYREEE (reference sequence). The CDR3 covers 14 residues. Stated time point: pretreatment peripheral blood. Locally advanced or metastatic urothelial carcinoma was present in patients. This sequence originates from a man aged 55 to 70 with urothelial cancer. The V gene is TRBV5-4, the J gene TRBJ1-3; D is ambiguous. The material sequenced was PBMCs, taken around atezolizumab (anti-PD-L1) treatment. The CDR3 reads CASSEGGAGNTIYF. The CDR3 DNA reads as TGTGCCAGCAGCGAAGGAGGAGCTGGAAACACCATATATTTT.